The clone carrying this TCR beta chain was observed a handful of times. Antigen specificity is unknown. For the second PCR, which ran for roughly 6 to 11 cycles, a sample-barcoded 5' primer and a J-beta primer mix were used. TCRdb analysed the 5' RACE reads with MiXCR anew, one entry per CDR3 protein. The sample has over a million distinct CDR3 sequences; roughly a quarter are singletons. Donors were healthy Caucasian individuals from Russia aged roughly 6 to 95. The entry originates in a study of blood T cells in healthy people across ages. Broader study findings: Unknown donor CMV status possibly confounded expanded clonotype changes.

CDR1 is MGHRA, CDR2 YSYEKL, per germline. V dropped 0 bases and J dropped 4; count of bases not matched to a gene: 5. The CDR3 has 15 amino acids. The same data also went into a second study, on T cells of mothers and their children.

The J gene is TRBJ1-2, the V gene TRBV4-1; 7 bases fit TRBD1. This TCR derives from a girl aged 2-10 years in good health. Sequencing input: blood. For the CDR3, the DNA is TGCGCCAGCAGCCAAGAAGGGGGACAGACCTATGGCTACACCTTC. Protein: CASSQEGGQTYGYTF.